This T cell receptor beta chain is from a study of shared clonotypes between healthy human individuals. TCRdb's copy holds only in-frame clones and misses some; the assay was immunoSEQ multiplex PCR. The sample carries 2 million or so clones, 85% to 95% recorded once. The receptor comes from a man in his late teens or twenties in good health. The sequencing sample was made of naive CD4+ T cells sorted from blood. As to subset: CD45RA+ positively selected.

The CDR3 DNA is TGTGCCAGCAGTCCAATCTCGCGGAACACCTACGAGCAGTACTTC. As protein: CASSPISRNTYEQYF. The V gene is TRBV27, the J gene TRBJ2-7, with D hard to call. CDR3 length: 15 residues. Germline V gives CDR1 MNHEY, CDR2 SMNVEV (reference sequence). With 5 bases removed from V and 2 bases from J, the gap between germline ends came to 16 bases.